This T cell receptor (beta chain) was profiled in a study of OX40 agonist ivuxolimab in advanced cancers. For the study at large: Intravenous ivuxolimab at 0.01 to 10 mg/kg was given to patients every 2 weeks.

The J segment lost 4 bases and the V segment lost 2 bases, leaving 10 bases of the junction unmatched. The CDR3 consists of 16 residues. The germline gives CDR1 MNHEY, CDR2 SVGAGI. Using immunoSEQ multiplex PCR, the repertoire was profiled, and TCRdb retains in-frame clones only, with some absent. In the table there are 60,000 to 100,000 clones, 87% of which are singletons. With regard to this clone: Different DNA sequences within this sample yield the same CDR3.

The clonotype originates from an adult with an advanced solid tumor such as melanoma, head and neck, liver or kidney cancer. Sequenced here: CD4+ or CD8+ T cells sorted from blood, sampled in a trial of the OX40 agonist ivuxolimab. V and J are TRBV6-5 and TRBJ2-5; 7 nucleotides match TRBD2. Here the CDR3 reads CASSYRRELGGETQYF. Here the CDR3 DNA reads TGTGCCAGCAGTTACAGGCGGGAGCTGGGGGGAGAGACCCAGTACTTC.